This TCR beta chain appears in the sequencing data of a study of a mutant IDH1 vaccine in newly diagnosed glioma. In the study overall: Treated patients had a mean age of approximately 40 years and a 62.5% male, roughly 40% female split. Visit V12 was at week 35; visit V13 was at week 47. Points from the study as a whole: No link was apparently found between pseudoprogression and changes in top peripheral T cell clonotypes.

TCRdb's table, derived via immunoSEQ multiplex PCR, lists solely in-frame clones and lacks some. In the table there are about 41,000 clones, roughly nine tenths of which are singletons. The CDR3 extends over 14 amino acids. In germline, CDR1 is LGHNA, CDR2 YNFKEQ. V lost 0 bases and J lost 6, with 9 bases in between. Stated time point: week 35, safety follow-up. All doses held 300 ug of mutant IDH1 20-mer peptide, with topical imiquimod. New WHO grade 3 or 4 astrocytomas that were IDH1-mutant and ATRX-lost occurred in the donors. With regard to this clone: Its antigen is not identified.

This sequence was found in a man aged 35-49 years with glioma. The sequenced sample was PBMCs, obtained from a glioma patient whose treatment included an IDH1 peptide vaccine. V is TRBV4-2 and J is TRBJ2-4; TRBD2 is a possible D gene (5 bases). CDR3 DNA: TGTGCCAGCAGCCAAGATCAACTAGGAAACATTCAGTACTTC. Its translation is CASSQDQLGNIQYF.